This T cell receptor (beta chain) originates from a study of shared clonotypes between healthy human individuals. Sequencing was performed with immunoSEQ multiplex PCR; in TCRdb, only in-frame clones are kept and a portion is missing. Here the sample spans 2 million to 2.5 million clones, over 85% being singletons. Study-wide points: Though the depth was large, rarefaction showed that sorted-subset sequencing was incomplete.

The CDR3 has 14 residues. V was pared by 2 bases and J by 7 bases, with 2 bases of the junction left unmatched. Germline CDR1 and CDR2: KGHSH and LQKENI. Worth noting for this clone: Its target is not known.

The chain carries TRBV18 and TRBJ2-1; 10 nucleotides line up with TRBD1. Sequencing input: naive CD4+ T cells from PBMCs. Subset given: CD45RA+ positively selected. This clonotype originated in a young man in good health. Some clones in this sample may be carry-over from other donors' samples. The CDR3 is CASSPGTGVNEQFF. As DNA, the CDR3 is TGTGCCAGCTCACCAGGGACAGGGGTAAATGAGCAGTTCTTC.